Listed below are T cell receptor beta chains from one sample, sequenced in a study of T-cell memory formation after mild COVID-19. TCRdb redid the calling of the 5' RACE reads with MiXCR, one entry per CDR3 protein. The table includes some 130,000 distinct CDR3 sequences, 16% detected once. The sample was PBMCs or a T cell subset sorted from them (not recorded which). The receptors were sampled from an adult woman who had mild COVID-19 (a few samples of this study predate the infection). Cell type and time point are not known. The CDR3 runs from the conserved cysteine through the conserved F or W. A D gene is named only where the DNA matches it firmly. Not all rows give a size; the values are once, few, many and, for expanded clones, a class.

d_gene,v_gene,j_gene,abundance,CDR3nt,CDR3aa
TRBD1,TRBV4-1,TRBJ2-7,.,TGCGCCAGCAGCCAGGCTGGACAGGGGAGTATCTACGAGCAGTACTTC,CASSQAGQGSIYEQYF
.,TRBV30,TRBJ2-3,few,TGTGCCTGGAGTTCCGGGTCCAGTAGCACAGATACGCAGTATTTT,CAWSSGSSSTDTQYF
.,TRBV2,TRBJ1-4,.,TGTGCCAGCTGGTATCAAAAACTGTTTTTT,CASWYQKLFF
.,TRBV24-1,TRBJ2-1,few,TGTGCCACCAGTGTTGGAGGAGCCTACAATGAGCAGTTCTTC,CATSVGGAYNEQFF
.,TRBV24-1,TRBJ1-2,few,TGTGCCACCAGTGATTCCCGGGGAGGTTTCTATGGCTACACCTTC,CATSDSRGGFYGYTF
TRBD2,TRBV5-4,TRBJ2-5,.,TGTGCCAGCAGCTTGGCGGCAGCCGGGGGGCAAGAGACCCAGTACTTC,CASSLAAAGGQETQYF
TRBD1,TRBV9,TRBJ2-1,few,TGTGCCAGCAGCGTAGGGAACAGGGGCTCCTACAATGAGCAGTTCTTC,CASSVGNRGSYNEQFF
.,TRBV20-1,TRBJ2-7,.,TGCAGTGCTAGGTCGGCTAGCGTCCACGAGCAGTACTTC,CSARSASVHEQYF
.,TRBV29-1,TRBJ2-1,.,TGCAGCGTTGAAGATTTCACAGGGTACAATGAGCAGTTCTTC,CSVEDFTGYNEQFF
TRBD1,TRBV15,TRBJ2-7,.,TGTGCCACCAGCAGAGATCGCGGACAGGGTTACGAGCAGTACTTC,CATSRDRGQGYEQYF
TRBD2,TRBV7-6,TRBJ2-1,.,TGTGCCAGCAGCCAAGGACTAGCACTATACAATGAGCAGTTCTTC,CASSQGLALYNEQFF
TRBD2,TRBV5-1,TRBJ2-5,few,TGCGCCAGCAGCATCGGGACTAGCGGGAGTGGGTTAGAGACCCAGTACTTC,CASSIGTSGSGLETQYF
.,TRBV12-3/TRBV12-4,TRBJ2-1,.,TGTGCCAGCAGTTTAAGACAGAACTACAATGAGCAGTTCTTC,CASSLRQNYNEQFF
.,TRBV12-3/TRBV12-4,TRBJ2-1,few,TGTGCCAGCAGTTTATATGGCAGCTCCTACAATGAGCAGTTCTTC,CASSLYGSSYNEQFF
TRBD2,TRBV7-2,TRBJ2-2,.,TGTGCCAGCAGCTTAGCGGGGACTAGCGGGGTGTTCGGGGAGCTGTTTTTT,CASSLAGTSGVFGELFF
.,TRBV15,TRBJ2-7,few,TGTGCCACCAGCAGGACCTCTAACTCCTACGAGCAGTACTTC,CATSRTSNSYEQYF
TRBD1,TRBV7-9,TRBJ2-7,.,TGTGCCAGCAGCCCACCTAGGGGACAGGGGGCAGAAGAGCAGTACTTC,CASSPPRGQGAEEQYF
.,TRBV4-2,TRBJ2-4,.,TGTGCCAGCAGCCTTGGATCTGGGCAAGTAAACATTCAGTACTTC,CASSLGSGQVNIQYF
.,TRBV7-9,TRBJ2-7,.,TGTGCCAGCAGCCTAGGGACGGGATACTCCTACGAGCAGTACTTC,CASSLGTGYSYEQYF
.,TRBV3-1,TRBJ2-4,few,TGTGCCAGCAGCCAAGAAAATGAAGGTTTTCAGTACTTC,CASSQENEGFQYF